What follows are 25 T cell receptor beta chains derived from one specimen sequenced in a study of Graves' ophthalmopathy and Graves' hyperthyroidism (dated by TCRdb to the late 2010s). The sequencer listed for this sample is Illumina HiSeq 2000. TCR beta CDR3 regions were amplified from RNA transcripts for repertoire sequencing. A first-round RT-PCR used HTBI primers with the Qiagen OneStep RT-PCR kit, followed by a second-round multiplex PCR, size selection and purification. TCRdb took the public reads, trimmed them with fastp at Q25, ran MiXCR for clone calling and kept in-frame beta chains. Merged by CDR3 protein, the rows form single entries marked with the most common genes and DNA. The sample data list around 520,000 distinct CDR3 sequences, and about 40% of these were observed just once. The ten most abundant clones make up about 4% of the sample. The sample comprised peripheral blood or thyroid tissue (not recorded which). The receptors shown here come from an adult man with Graves' hyperthyroidism.

In its sample, this clonotype was seen many times. The V gene is TRBV29-1, the J gene TRBJ1-1; D remains unclear. The V gene's germline CDR1 is SQVTM and CDR2 ANQGSEA. V was pared by 5 bases and J by 1 base, with 11 bases between. This CDR3 spans 13 amino acids. The CDR3 spells CSVITEGNTEAFF. Here the CDR3 DNA reads TGCAGCGTTATTACTGAGGGGAACACTGAAGCTTTCTTT.

In this sample, this clonotype turned up many times. A junction end diverges from the germline sequence, so it may reflect a read error. This chain connects TRBV29-1 to TRBJ1-2; 9 bases align to TRBD1. Germline CDR1 reads SQVTM; CDR2 reads ANQGSEA. This CDR3 has 16 residues. The CDR3 coding sequence is TGCGGCGTTGAAGTAAGAGAGACAGGGGGTTTCTATGGCTACACCTTC. It specifies CGVEVRETGGFYGYTF.

This clonotype was recorded at least ten times. V and J are TRBV20-1 and TRBJ1-1; D is unresolved. CDR3 length: 14 amino acids. Trimming removed 1 base at V and 3 bases at J, with 12 bases between. Germline values: CDR1 DFQATT, CDR2 SNEGSKA (reference sequence). CDR3 sequence: CSARGTRADTEAFF. DNA of the CDR3: TGCAGTGCTAGAGGGACGCGAGCAGACACTGAAGCTTTCTTT.

The chain recombines TRBV29-1 with TRBJ1-1, with 10 bases lining up with TRBD1. J was trimmed by 11 bases and V by 5 bases; bases with no gene match: 5. The CDR3 runs 11 residues. Germline CDR1 is SQVTM and CDR2 is ANQGSEA. The CDR3 DNA reads as TGCAGCGTTTCCGGGACAGGGGTGGCTTTCTTT. Protein sequence: CSVSGTGVAFF.

The chain links TRBV11-2 to TRBJ1-2, with 8 bases matching TRBD1. V was clipped by 6 bases and J by 4 bases; unmatched bases: 13. CDR1 is SGHAT and CDR2 is FQNNGV in the germline V gene. The CDR3 spans 16 residues. The CDR3 loop reads CASSEPPGQGGYGYTF. As DNA, the CDR3 is TGTGCCAGCAGTGAGCCGCCCGGACAGGGAGGCTATGGCTACACCTTC.

This chain connects TRBV2 to TRBJ2-3; no clear D gene. Germline V CDR1 and CDR2: SNHLY, FYNNEI. V lost 5 bases and J 4 bases, leaving 7 bases between the germline ends. CDR3 length equals 12 residues. The CDR3 protein is CASSTVPDTQYF. The CDR3 DNA is TGTGCCAGCAGTACAGTTCCAGATACGCAGTATTTT.

The V call is TRBV5-1, the J call TRBJ2-7, with 9 bases fitting TRBD2. CDR1 and CDR2 from the germline V gene are SGHRS and YFSETQ. This CDR3 spans 16 amino acids. V gave up 0 bases and J gave up 7 bases; unmatched junction bases: 11. CDR3 DNA: TGCGCCAGCAGCTTGGACGGGACTAGCCGTTACAATGAGCAGTACTTC. Translating it yields CASSLDGTSRYNEQYF. Based on the CDR3 plus reference TRBV5-1 and TRBJ2-7, the full variable domain is KAGVTQTPRYLIKTRGQQVTLSCSPISGHRSVSWYQQTPGQGLQFLFEYFSETQRNKGNFPGRFSGRQFSNSRSEMNVSTLELGDSALYLCASSLDGTSRYNEQYFGPGTRLTVT.

This clonotype was detected ten times or more. The chain has TRBV9 and TRBJ2-5; 13 nucleotides match TRBD2. With 4 bases clipped from V and 3 bases from J, the junction kept 6 bases outside the gene matches. Germline V CDR1 and CDR2: SGDLS, YYNGEE. CDR3 length equals 16 residues. This CDR3 is CASSPGLAGHKETQYF. The CDR3 nucleotides are TGTGCCAGCAGCCCGGGACTAGCGGGGCACAAAGAGACCCAGTACTTC. The full variable domain, in which reference TRBV9 and TRBJ2-5 provide the parts outside the CDR3, is DSGVTQTPKHLITATGQRVTLRCSPRSGDLSVYWYQQSLDQGLQFLIQYYNGEERAKGNILERFSAQQFPDLHSELNLSSLELGDSALYFCASSPGLAGHKETQYFGPGTRLLVL.

The chain carries TRBV20-1 and TRBJ2-7; 8 bases map to TRBD1. Per germline, CDR1 DFQATT and CDR2 SNEGSKA (reference sequence). The V segment lost 3 bases and the J segment 8 bases; nucleotides outside the gene matches: 9. The CDR3 length is 13 residues. In DNA, the CDR3 is TGCAGTGCTAGGACAGGGGATCAGCCCCAGCAGTACTTC. Encoded protein: CSARTGDQPQQYF.

This chain links TRBV2 with TRBJ1-2; TRBD1 matches at 7 bases. The V segment lost 3 bases and the J segment 8 bases; nucleotides outside the gene matches: 12. Germline CDR1 is SNHLY and CDR2 is FYNNEI. This CDR3 region has 15 residues. CDR3 in amino acids: CASSDLSGGDGGYTF. The CDR3 DNA reads as TGTGCCAGCAGTGACCTGTCAGGGGGTGACGGAGGCTACACCTTC.

This clonotype was picked up a small number of times. The chain carries TRBV29-1 and TRBJ1-1; TRBD1 matches at 8 bases. CDR1 and CDR2 (germline): SQVTM, ANQGSEA. Germline trimming cut 4 bases from V and 14 bases from J; bases unmatched to any gene: 18. This CDR3 contains 14 residues. The CDR3, as DNA: TGCAGCGTTGTGAAGGGCAGGGGGCACGGTGAGCAGTTCTTT. Its translation is CSVVKGRGHGEQFF.

As to this clonotype: Possible read error: a much larger clone is one base away. This chain uses TRBV7-8 with TRBJ2-5; 8 nucleotides align to TRBD1. This CDR3 region has 15 residues. In germline, CDR1 is SGHVS, CDR2 FQNEAQ. The CDR3 nucleotides are TGTGCCAGCAGCTCAGACAGGGGCGTAGGGGAGACCCGGTACTTC. This gives the protein CASSSDRGVGETRYF.

Concerning this clonotype: A read error may produce the germline difference seen at one junction end. The rearrangement uses TRBV9 and TRBJ1-2; D not resolved. Germline-derived CDR1 and CDR2 are SGDLS and YYNGEE. The length of the CDR3 is 13 residues. The CDR3 nucleotides read TGTGCCGGCAGCGTAGGTTATTCGGATGGCTACACCTTC. It is translated as CAGSVGYSDGYTF.

Of note for this clonotype: A much more abundant neighbour one base away suggests this may be a read error. The genes are TRBV9 and TRBJ2-7, with D unresolved. The CDR3 contains 14 residues. V lost 0 bases to trimming and J lost 2 bases, with 9 bases between them. The germline gives CDR1 SGDLS, CDR2 YYNGEE. This chain's CDR3 is CASSVGPATYEQYF. The CDR3, as DNA: TGTGCCAGCAGCGTAGGCCCGGCGACCTACGAGCAGTACTTC.

This clonotype was detected many times. The genes are TRBV7-8 and TRBJ1-1; a possible D gene is TRBD1 (5 bases). Trimming left V 0 bases short and J 5 bases short, with 10 bases between. Germline V gene lookup returns CDR1 SGHVS and CDR2 FQNEAQ. The length of the CDR3 is 14 residues. DNA of the CDR3: TGTGCCAGCAGCTTAGCTGTTGGGGCAACTGAAGCTTTCTTT. Protein: CASSLAVGATEAFF.

This chain joins TRBV7-3 and TRBJ2-2; maybe TRBD2 (5 bases). CDR3 length equals 14 residues. Germline V gene data show CDR1 as SGHTA and CDR2 as FQGTGA. With 5 bases removed from V and 7 bases from J, the gap between germline ends came to 14 bases. CDR3 amino acids: CASSPTVAGGELFF. The CDR3 DNA reads as TGTGCCAGCAGCCCGACTGTGGCGGGCGGGGAGCTGTTTTTT.

This clonotype has more than one count but fewer than ten. The CDR3 sequence is CASSTRAEGGTQYF. As DNA, the CDR3 is TGTGCCAGCAGTACTCGCGCAGAGGGTGGTACGCAGTATTTT. This chain links TRBV7-2 with TRBJ2-3; D might be TRBD2 (5 bases). CDR3 length: 14 residues. Looked up from germline, CDR1 is SGHTA and CDR2 is FQGNSA. The V gene lost 6 bases and the J gene lost 8 bases, with 18 bases spanning the gap.

The rearrangement links TRBV29-1 to TRBJ1-2; TRBD1 is a possible D gene (5 bases). Germline V lookup: CDR1 SQVTM, CDR2 ANQGSEA. This CDR3 spans 14 amino acids. Trimming removed 8 bases from V and 5 bases from J, with 21 bases in between. In nucleotides, the CDR3 is TGCAGCTCCTACATGGGACGGAACACGTATGGCTACACCTTC. It translates to CSSYMGRNTYGYTF.

V gene TRBV6-5 combines with J gene TRBJ1-2, with D possibly matching TRBD1 (5 bases). This CDR3 contains 14 residues. The V gene's germline CDR1 is MNHEY and CDR2 SVGAGI. V was trimmed by 6 bases and J by 0 bases, leaving 11 bases between them. CDR3: CASSREDSNYGYTF. CDR3 DNA: TGTGCCAGCAGCAGGGAGGACTCTAACTATGGCTACACCTTC.

Of note for this clonotype: A junction boundary mismatches the germline segment, possibly from a read error. The rearrangement uses TRBV5-1 and TRBJ1-2; 9 bases are shared with TRBD1. The CDR3 length is 15 residues. CDR1 SGHRS and CDR2 YFSETQ come from the germline V gene. The CDR3, as DNA: TGTGCCAGCAGTCCAACGGGACAGGGTGGTGATGGCTACACCTTC. It is translated as CASSPTGQGGDGYTF. The full variable domain, completed using reference TRBV5-1 and TRBJ1-2, is KAGVTQTPRYLIKTRGQQVTLSCSPISGHRSVSWYQQTPGQGLQFLFEYFSETQRNKGNFPGRFSGRQFSNSRSEMNVSTLELGDSALYLCASSPTGQGGDGYTFGSGTRLTVV.

Regarding this clonotype: The junction shows a germline mismatch at one end, possibly a read error. This chain links TRBV7-2 with TRBJ2-7; 10 nucleotides line up with TRBD2. Germline CDR1 is SGHTA and CDR2 is FQGNSA. The CDR3 is made up of 20 amino acids. CDR3 sequence: CAWRSLTLTSGSSSSYEQYF. The CDR3 DNA reads TGTGCCTGGAGATCCCTCACCTTGACTAGCGGGTCGTCCAGCTCCTACGAGCAGTATTTC.

Remarks on this clonotype: At one end the junction does not follow the germline gene, possibly because of a read error. The V gene is TRBV29-1, the J gene TRBJ1-2, with 8 positions matching TRBD1. Germline values: CDR1 SQVTM, CDR2 ANQGSEA. The CDR3 totals 13 residues. The CDR3 reads CARLGQGDFGYTF. The CDR3 bases are TGTGCCCGTTTAGGACAGGGAGACTTTGGCTACACCTTC.

About this clonotype itself: It is likely a read error, because the conserved phenylalanine at the end of the CDR3 is missing. The DNA is omitted, as the CDR3 cannot be located on it reliably, and the CDR3 follows TCRdb's listing. This chain links TRBV29-1 with TRBJ2-5; the table's D call, TRBD2, has no DNA check behind it. The CDR3 spans 9 amino acids, including both terminal residues. Germline V lookup: CDR1 SQVTM, CDR2 ANQGSEA. CDR3 sequence: CSVEGAETS.

This clonotype has a count of ten or more. This chain uses TRBV20-1 with TRBJ2-7; 9 bases are a match to TRBD1. Germline-derived CDR1 and CDR2 are DFQATT and SNEGSKA (reference sequence). The CDR3 runs to 13 residues. V lost 4 bases to trimming and J lost 2 bases; unmatched junction nucleotides: 3. The CDR3 DNA is TGCAGTGCTATTAGGACAGGGGCCTACGAGCAGTACTTC. It codes for CSAIRTGAYEQYF.

This clonotype was observed many times. This sequence joins TRBV12-3 or TRBV12-4 and TRBJ2-5, with 8 bases aligning to TRBD1. V dropped 3 bases and J dropped 1; count of bases not matched to a gene: 4. CDR3 length equals 15 residues. For the CDR3, the DNA is TGTGCCAGCAGTTTTGCGACAGGGGCCCAAGAGACCCAGTACTTC. Translation gives CASSFATGAQETQYF.